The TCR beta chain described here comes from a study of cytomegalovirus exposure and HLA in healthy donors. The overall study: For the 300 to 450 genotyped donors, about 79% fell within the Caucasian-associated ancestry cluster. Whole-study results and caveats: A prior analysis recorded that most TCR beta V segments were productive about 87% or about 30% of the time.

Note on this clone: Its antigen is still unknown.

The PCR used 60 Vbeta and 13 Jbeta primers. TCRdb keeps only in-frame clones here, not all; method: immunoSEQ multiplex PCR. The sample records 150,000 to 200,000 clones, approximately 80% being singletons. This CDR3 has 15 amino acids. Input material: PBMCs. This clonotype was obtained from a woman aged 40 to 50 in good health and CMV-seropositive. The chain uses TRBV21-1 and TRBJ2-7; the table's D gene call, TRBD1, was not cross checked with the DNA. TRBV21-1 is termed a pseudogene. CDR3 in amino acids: CASSNWTGSSYEQYF. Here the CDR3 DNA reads TGTGCCAGCAGCAACTGGACAGGAAGCTCCTACGAGCAGTACTTC.